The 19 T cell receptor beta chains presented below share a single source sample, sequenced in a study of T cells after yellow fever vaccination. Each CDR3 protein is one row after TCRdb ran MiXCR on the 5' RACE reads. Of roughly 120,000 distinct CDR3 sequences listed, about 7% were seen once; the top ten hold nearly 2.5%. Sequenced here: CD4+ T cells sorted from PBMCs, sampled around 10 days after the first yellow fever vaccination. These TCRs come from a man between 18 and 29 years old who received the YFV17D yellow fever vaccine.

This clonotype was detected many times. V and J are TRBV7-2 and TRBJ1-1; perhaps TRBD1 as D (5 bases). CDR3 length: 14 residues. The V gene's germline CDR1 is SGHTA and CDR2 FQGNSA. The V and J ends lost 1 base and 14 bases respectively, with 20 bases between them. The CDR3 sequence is CASSLEDTGGRRFF. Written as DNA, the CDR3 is TGTGCCAGCAGCTTAGAGGATACGGGGGGAAGAAGGTTCTTT.

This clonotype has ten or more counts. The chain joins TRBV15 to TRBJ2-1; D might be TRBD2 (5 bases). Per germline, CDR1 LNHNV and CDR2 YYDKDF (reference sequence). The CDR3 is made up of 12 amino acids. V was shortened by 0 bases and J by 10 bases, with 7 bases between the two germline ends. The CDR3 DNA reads TGTGCCACCAGCAGAGACGAGGGAGAGCAGTTCTTC. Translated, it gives CATSRDEGEQFF.

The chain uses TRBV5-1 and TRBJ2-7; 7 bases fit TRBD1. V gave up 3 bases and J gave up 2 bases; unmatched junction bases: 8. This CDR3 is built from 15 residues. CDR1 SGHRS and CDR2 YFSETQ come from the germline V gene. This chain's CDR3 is CASSSEQGTAYEQYF. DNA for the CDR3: TGCGCCAGCAGCTCCGAACAGGGGACCGCCTACGAGCAGTACTTC.

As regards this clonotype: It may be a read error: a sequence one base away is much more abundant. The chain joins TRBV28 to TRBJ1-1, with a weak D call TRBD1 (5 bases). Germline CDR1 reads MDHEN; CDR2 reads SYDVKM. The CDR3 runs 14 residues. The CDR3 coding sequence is TGTGCCAGCAGTTTAGGAGGGGTGAGAACTGAAGCTCTCTTT. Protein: CASSLGGVRTEALF.

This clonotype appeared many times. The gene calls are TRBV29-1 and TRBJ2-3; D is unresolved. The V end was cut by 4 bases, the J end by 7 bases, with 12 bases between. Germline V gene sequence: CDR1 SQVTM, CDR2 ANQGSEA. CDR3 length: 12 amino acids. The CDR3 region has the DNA TGCAGCGTTGCGGGCCTAGGGAATACGCAGTATTTT. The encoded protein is CSVAGLGNTQYF.

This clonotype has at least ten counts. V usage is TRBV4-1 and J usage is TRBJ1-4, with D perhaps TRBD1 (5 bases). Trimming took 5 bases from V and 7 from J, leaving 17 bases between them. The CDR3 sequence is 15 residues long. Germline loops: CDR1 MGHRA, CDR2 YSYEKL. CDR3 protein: CASSGPGGRREKLFF. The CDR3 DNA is TGCGCCAGCAGCGGTCCCGGGGGTAGGCGTGAAAAACTGTTTTTT.

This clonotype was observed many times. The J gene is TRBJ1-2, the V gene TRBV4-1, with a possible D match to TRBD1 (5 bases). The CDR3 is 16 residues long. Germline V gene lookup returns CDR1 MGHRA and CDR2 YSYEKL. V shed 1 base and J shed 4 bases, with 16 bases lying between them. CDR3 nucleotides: TGCGCCAGCAGCCAAGGTCAGGGCTGGGGCGGCTATGGCTACACCTTC. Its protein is CASSQGQGWGGYGYTF.

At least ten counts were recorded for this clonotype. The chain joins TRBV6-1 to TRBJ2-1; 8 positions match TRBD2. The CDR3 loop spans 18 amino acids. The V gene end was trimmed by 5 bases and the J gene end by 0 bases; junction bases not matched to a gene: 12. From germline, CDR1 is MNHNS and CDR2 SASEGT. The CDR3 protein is CASSPPRAGVSSYNEQFF. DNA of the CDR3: TGTGCCAGCAGTCCGCCGCGAGCGGGGGTCAGCTCCTACAATGAGCAGTTCTTC.

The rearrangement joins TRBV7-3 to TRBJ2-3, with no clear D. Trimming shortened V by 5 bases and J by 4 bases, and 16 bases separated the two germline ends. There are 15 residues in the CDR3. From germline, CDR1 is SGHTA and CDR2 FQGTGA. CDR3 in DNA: TGTGCCAGCAGCCCCGCCGGGCCAACTCCAGATACGCAGTATTTT. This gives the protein CASSPAGPTPDTQYF.

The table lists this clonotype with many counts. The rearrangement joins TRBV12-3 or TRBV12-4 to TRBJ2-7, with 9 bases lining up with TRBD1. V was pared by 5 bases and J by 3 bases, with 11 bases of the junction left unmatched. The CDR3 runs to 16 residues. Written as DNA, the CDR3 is TGTGCCAGCAGTAACGCCGCGGGACAGGGTGTCTACGAGCAGTACTTC. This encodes CASSNAAGQGVYEQYF.

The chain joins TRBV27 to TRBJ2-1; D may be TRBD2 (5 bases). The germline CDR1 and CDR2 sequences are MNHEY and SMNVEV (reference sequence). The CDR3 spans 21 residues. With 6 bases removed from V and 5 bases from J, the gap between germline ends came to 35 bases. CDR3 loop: CASRLAVVGLSFSNLNNEQFF. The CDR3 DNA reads TGTGCCAGCAGGCTAGCAGTCGTCGGACTCAGCTTTTCAAATTTAAACAATGAGCAGTTCTTC.

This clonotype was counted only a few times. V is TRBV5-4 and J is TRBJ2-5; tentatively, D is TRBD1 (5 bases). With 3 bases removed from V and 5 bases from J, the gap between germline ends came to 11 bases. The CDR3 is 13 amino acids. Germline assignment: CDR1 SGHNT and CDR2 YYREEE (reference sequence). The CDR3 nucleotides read TGTGCCAGCAGCTCCCAGGGTGGCGAGACCCAGTACTTC. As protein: CASSSQGGETQYF.

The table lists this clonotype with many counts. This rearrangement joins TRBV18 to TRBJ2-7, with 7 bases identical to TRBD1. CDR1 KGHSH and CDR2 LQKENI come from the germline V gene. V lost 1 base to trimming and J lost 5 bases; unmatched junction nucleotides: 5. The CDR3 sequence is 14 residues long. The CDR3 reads CASSPQGAFDEQYV. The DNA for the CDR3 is TGTGCCAGCTCACCACAGGGGGCGTTTGACGAGCAGTACGTC.

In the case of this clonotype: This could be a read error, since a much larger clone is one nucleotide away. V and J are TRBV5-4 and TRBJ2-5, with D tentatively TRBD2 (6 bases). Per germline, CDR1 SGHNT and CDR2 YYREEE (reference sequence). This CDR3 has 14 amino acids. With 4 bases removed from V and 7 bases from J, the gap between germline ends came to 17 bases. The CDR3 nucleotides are TGTGCCAGCAGCCGGGGGTCAGGGAAAGGGACCCAGTACTTC. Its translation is CASSRGSGKGTQYF.

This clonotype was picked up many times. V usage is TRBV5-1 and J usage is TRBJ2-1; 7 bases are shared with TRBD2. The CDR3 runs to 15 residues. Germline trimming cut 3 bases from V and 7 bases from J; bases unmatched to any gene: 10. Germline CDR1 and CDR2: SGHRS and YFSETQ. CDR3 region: CASSSLGIAGNEQFF. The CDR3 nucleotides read TGCGCCAGCAGCTCCCTGGGCATAGCGGGTAATGAGCAGTTCTTC. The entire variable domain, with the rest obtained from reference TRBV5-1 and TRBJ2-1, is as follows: KAGVTQTPRYLIKTRGQQVTLSCSPISGHRSVSWYQQTPGQGLQFLFEYFSETQRNKGNFPGRFSGRQFSNSRSEMNVSTLELGDSALYLCASSSLGIAGNEQFFGPGTRLTVL.

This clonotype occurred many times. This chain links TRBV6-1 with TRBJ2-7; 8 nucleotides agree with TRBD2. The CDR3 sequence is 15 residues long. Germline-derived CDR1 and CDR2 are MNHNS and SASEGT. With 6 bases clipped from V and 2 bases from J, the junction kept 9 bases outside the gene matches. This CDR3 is CASSSTGTSTYEQYF. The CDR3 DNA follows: TGTGCCAGCAGCTCCACCGGGACTAGTACCTACGAGCAGTACTTC.

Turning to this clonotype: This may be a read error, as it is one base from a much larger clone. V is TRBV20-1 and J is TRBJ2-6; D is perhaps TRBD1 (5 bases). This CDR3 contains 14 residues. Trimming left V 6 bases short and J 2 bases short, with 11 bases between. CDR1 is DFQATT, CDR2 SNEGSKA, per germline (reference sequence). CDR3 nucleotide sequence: TGCAGTGCGGGGCAGGCGGCTGGGGCCAACGTCCTGACTTTC. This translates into CSAGQAAGANVLTF.

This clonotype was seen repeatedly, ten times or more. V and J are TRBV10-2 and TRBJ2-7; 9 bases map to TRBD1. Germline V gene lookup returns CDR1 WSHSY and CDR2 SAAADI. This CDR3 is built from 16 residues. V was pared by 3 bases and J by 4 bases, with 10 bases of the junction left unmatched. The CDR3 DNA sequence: TGCGCCAGCAGTGATAGTAGGGGACAGGGCTCTTACGAGCAGTACTTC. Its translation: CASSDSRGQGSYEQYF.

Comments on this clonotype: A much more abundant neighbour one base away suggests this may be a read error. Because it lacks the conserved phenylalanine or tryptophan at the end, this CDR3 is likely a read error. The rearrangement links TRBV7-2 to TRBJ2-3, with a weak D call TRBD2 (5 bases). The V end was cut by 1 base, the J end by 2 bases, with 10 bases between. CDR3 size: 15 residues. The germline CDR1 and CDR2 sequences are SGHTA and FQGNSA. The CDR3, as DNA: TGTGCCAGCAGCTTAGATCCTAGCTACACAGATACGCAGTATTCT. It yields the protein CASSLDPSYTDTQYS.